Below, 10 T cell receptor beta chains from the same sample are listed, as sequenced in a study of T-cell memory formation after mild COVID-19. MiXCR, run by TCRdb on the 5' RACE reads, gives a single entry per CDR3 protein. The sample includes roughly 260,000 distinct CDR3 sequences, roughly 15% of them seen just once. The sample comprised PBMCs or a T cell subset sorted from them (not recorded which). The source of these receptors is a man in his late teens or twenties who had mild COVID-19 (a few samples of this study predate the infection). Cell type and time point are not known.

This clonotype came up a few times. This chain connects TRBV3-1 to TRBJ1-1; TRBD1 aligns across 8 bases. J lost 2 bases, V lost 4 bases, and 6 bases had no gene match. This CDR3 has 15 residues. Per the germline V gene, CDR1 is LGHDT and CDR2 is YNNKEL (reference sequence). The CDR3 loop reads CASSPSGQGNTEAFF. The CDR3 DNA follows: TGTGCCAGCAGCCCCAGCGGACAGGGAAACACTGAAGCTTTCTTT.

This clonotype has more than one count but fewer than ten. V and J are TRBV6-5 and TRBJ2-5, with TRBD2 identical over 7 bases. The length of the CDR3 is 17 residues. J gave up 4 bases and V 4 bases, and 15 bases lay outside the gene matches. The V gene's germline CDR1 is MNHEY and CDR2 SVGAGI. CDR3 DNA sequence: TGTGCCAGCAGTTGGGGGGGAGGGAGGAGTGGGCGAGAGACCCAGTACTTC. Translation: CASSWGGGRSGRETQYF.

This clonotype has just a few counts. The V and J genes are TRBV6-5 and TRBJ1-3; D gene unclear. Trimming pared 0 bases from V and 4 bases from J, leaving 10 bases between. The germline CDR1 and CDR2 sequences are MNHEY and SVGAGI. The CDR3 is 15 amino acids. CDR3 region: CASSYSSVVGNTIYF. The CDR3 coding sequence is TGTGCCAGCAGTTACTCGAGTGTCGTGGGAAACACCATATATTTT.

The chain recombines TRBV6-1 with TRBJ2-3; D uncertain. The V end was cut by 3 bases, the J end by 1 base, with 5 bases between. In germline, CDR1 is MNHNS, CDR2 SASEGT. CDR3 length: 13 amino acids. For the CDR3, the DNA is TGTGCCAGCAGTGACTTGGGCACAGATACGCAGTATTTT. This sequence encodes CASSDLGTDTQYF.

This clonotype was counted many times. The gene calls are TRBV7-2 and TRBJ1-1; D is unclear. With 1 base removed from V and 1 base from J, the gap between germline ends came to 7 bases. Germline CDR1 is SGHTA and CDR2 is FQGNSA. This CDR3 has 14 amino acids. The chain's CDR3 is CASSLVAGNTEAFF. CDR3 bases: TGTGCCAGCAGCTTAGTGGCTGGGAACACTGAAGCTTTCTTT.

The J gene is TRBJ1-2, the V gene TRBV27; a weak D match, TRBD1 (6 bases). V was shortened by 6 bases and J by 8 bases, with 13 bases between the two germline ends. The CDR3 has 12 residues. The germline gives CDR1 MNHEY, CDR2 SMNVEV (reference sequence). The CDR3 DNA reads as TGTGCCAGCAGGGAGGGGGTACGAGGCTACACCTTC. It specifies CASREGVRGYTF.

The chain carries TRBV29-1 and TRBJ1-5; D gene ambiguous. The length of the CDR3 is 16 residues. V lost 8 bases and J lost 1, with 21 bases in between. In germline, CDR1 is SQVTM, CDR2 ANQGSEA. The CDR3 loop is CSLSSCGIPSNQPQHF. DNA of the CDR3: TGCAGCCTGAGTTCTTGTGGGATACCGAGCAATCAGCCCCAGCATTTT.

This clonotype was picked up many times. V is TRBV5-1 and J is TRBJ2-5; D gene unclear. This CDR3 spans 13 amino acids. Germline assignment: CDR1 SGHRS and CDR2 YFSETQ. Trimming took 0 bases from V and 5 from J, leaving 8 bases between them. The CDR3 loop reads CASSLEGSETQYF. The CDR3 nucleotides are TGCGCCAGCAGCTTGGAGGGCAGCGAGACCCAGTACTTC. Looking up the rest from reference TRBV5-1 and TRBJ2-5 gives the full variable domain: KAGVTQTPRYLIKTRGQQVTLSCSPISGHRSVSWYQQTPGQGLQFLFEYFSETQRNKGNFPGRFSGRQFSNSRSEMNVSTLELGDSALYLCASSLEGSETQYFGPGTRLLVL.

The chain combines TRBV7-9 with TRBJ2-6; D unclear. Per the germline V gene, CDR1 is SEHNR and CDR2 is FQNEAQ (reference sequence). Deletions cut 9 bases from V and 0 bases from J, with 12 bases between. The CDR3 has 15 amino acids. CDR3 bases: TGTGCCAGTATGCTATGGGGCTCTGGGGCCAACGTCCTGACTTTC. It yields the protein CASMLWGSGANVLTF. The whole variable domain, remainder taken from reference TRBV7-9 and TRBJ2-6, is DTGVSQNPRHKITKRGQNVTFRCDPISEHNRLYWYRQTLGQGPEFLTYFQNEAQLEKSRLLSDRFSAERPKGSFSTLEIQRTEQGDSAMYLCASMLWGSGANVLTFGAGSRLTVL.

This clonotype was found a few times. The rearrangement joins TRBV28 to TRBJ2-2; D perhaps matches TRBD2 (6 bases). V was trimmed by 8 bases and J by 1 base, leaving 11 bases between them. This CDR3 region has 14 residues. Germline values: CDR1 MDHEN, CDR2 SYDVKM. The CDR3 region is CASEVGGNTGELFF. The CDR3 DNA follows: TGTGCCAGCGAGGTCGGGGGGAACACCGGGGAGCTGTTTTTT.